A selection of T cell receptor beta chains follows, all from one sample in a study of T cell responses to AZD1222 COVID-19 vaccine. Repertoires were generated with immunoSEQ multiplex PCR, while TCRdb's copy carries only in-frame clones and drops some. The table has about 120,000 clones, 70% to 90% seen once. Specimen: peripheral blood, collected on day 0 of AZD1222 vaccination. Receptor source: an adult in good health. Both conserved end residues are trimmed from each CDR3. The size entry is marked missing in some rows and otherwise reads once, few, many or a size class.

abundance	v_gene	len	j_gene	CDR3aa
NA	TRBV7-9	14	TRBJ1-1	ASSHTTGGRGTEAF
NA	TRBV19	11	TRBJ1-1	ASSMGTNTEAF
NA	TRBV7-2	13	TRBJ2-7	ASSPKRDSYGEQY
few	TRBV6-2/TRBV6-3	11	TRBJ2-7	ASSRGGSYEQY
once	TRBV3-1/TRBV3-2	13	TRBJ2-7	ASSQDGATPYEQY
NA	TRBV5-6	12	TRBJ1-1	TSSRIDRGAEAF
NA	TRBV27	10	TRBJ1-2	ASSFGGVGYT
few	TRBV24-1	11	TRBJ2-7	ATSDRQGAEQY
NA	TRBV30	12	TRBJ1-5	AHLGRGRLRPQH
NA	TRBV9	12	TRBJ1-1	ASSMTPRGTEAF
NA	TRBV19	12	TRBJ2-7	ASSRRDRGYEQY
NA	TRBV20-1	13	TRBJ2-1	SASSGGSSYNEQF
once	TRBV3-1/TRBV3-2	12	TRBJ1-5	ASSQSLGNQPQH
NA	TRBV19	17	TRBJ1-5	ASPSCSGTGGYSNQPQH
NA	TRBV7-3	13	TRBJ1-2	ASSPGQLVIGGYT
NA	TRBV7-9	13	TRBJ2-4	ASSRRGQAKNIQY
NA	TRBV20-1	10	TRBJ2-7	SASVASYEQY
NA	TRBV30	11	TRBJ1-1	AWRSIRNTEAF
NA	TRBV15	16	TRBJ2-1	ATSRDRGGDLTGDEQF
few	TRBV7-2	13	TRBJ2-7	ASSLWGSSSYEQY
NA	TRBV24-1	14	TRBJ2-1	ATSDPGTGTYNEQF
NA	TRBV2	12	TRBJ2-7	ASSEEGLGYEQY
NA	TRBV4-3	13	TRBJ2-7	ASSVLWTGTYEQY
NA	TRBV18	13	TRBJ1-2	ASSPLTGPEDGYT
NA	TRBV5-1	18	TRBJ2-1	ASSSIGLAGFERSYNEQF
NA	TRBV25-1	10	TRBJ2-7	ASSPGRYEQY
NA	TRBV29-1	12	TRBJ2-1	STDGTGAYNEQF
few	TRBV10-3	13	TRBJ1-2	AISDGTARVYGYT
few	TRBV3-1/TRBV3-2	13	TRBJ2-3	ASSPTGEFTDTQY
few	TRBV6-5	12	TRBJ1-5	ASNEQGRYQPQH
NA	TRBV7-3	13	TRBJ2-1	ASSSISGSYNEQF
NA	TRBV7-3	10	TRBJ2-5	ASSLSRETQY
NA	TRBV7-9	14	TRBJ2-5	ASSSTTGGYLETQY
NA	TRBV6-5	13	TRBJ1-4	ASSYVSGGEKELF
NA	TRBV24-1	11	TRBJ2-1	ATSLAPYNEQF
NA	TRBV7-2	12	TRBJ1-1	ASSLTGQGHSAF
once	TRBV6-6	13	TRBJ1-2	ASSYRTGVNYGYT
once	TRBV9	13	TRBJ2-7	ASSVEGSGAYEQY
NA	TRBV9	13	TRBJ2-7	ASSARSGIPYEQY
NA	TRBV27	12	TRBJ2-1	ASSPPSGYNEQF
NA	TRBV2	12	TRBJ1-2	ASSEAGMIRGYT
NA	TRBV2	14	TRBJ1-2	ASSAVRGPVGSGYT